The entry below gives a single T cell receptor beta chain sequence along with its context. Its antigen is currently unknown. The sample belongs to a study of glioma-infiltrating T cells after dendritic cell vaccination. Time point defined: after dendritic cell vaccination, including at tumor progression/relapse. V was clipped by 7 bases and J by 6 bases; unmatched bases: 13. CDR3 length: 15 amino acids. Germline V gene data show CDR1 as MNHNS and CDR2 as SASEGT. The primer mix had 60 V beta and 13 J beta primers. TCRdb's copy holds only in-frame clones and misses some; the assay was immunoSEQ multiplex PCR. The sample holds 90,000 to 110,000 clones, nearly 90% seen once. Findings and caveats of the study: No direct clonality-survival link was found; a diverse polyclonal response may matter. Few patients contributed both blood and tumor specimens.

The chain employs TRBV6-1 and TRBJ2-7, with 9 bases lining up with TRBD2. The source material was blood, sampled after dendritic cell vaccination. The TCR originated in a human donor with glioblastoma. CDR3 sequence (DNA): TGTGCCAGCACGTACAGCGGGAGGAAGGGGAGCGAGCAGTACTTC. This translates into CASTYSGRKGSEQYF.